Listed here are 31 T cell receptor beta chains from one sample, sequenced in a study of regulatory T cells in long-lasting Graves disease. The time point is: newly diagnosed GD, antithyroid drugs for less than 3 months. After RNA was extracted from PBMCs, the TCR library was made from it. Arm-PCR of CDR3 regions and iRepertoire HTBI primers were the basis on which TCR beta libraries were built. Via MiXCR, TCRdb re-called the multiplex PCR reads, giving one row per CDR3 protein. The table records 420,000 or so distinct CDR3 sequences, about 16% of them present only once. The sample was also linked to a second study, of T cells in Graves' hyperthyroidism and ophthalmopathy.

This material consisted of peripheral blood mononuclear cells (PBMCs), taken at new diagnosis, from a patient treated with antithyroid drugs. Every receptor here comes from a woman in her late teens or twenties with Graves disease.

The table lists this clonotype with many counts. The gene calls are TRBV5-1 and TRBJ2-2; TRBD1 is a possible D gene (5 bases). The germline V gene encodes CDR1 SGHRS and CDR2 YFSETQ. This CDR3 has 15 residues. V was clipped by 0 bases and J by 4 bases, with 10 bases between them. CDR3 residues: CASSLDAGSTGELFF. For the CDR3, the DNA is TGCGCCAGCAGCTTGGATGCAGGGTCCACCGGGGAGCTGTTTTTT.

This clonotype was picked up many times. The chain recombines TRBV7-6 with TRBJ2-5; maybe TRBD2 (5 bases). Germline-derived CDR1 and CDR2 are SGHVS and FNYEAQ. Trimming took off 0 bases at V and 3 bases at J, with 14 bases between the two ends. The CDR3 contains 16 residues. CDR3 sequence reads: CASSLAGASLEETQYF. The CDR3 DNA sequence: TGTGCCAGCAGCTTAGCGGGAGCAAGCCTTGAAGAGACCCAGTACTTC. The complete variable domain, with remaining parts taken from reference TRBV7-6 and TRBJ2-5, reads GAGVSQSPRYKVTKRGQDVALRCDPISGHVSLYWYRQALGQGPEFLTYFNYEAQQDKSGLPNDRFSAERPEGSISTLTIQRTEQRDSAMYRCASSLAGASLEETQYFGPGTRLLVL.

This clonotype was counted between two and nine times. The V gene is TRBV24-1, the J gene TRBJ2-2, with a weak D call TRBD2 (5 bases). CDR1 KGHDR and CDR2 SFDVKD come from the germline V gene. The CDR3 is 15 amino acids. Trimming cost V 5 bases and J 1 base, with 10 bases left between them. DNA for the CDR3: TGTGCCACCAGTGGCCTAGCCTTGAACACCGGGGAGCTGTTTTTT. Amino acids: CATSGLALNTGELFF.

This clonotype was counted between two and nine times. The chain employs TRBV15 and TRBJ2-1, with TRBD2 matching over 8 bases. The CDR3 has 18 amino acids. The ends lost 0 bases at V and 2 bases at J; junction bases unmatched: 9. CDR1 is LNHNV and CDR2 is YYDKDF in the germline V gene (reference sequence). DNA for the CDR3: TGTGCCACCAGCAGAGATCTTATTCGAGCGGGAGCCTACAATGAGCAGTTCTTC. This sequence encodes CATSRDLIRAGAYNEQFF. The complete variable domain, with remaining parts taken from reference TRBV15 and TRBJ2-1, reads DAMVIQNPRYQVTQFGKPVTLSCSQTLNHNVMYWYQQKSSQAPKLLFHYYDKDFNNEADTPDNFQSRRPNTSFCFLDIRSPGLGDTAMYLCATSRDLIRAGAYNEQFFGPGTRLTVL.

Many counts were recorded for this clonotype. V and J are TRBV20-1 and TRBJ2-1, with D possibly matching TRBD2 (6 bases). Deletions cut 3 bases from V and 9 bases from J, with 12 bases between. Per germline, CDR1 DFQATT and CDR2 SNEGSKA (reference sequence). The CDR3 loop spans 12 amino acids. The CDR3 region has the DNA TGCAGTGCTAGCGGGAGAGGGGTTGAGCAGTTCTTC. Its translation is CSASGRGVEQFF.

This clonotype was seen only a few times. V gene TRBV30 combines with J gene TRBJ2-5; 7 nucleotides match TRBD1. The CDR3 consists of 12 residues. The junction had 9 bases not matched to a gene; V was cut back by 8 bases and J by 6 bases. The germline V gene encodes CDR1 GTSNPN and CDR2 SVGIG (reference sequence). CDR3 sequence: CAGTTGVKTQYF. The CDR3 nucleotides are TGTGCCGGCACTACAGGGGTAAAGACCCAGTACTTC.

V usage is TRBV3-1 and J usage is TRBJ1-1, with 7 bases that match TRBD1. CDR3 size: 14 residues. V shed 0 bases and J 11 bases; nucleotides not matched to a gene: 9. Germline assignment: CDR1 LGHDT and CDR2 YNNKEL (reference sequence). CDR3 amino acids: CASSQDPGGRAAFF. In nucleotides, the CDR3 is TGTGCCAGCAGCCAAGATCCAGGGGGGCGCGCGGCTTTCTTT.

The CDR3 DNA is TGCAGTGCTATCAGACTAGCGGGAGCTGAGGGCTTCAATGAGCAGTTCTTC. It is translated as CSAIRLAGAEGFNEQFF. V gene TRBV20-1 combines with J gene TRBJ2-1, with TRBD2 identical over 12 bases. CDR3 size: 17 residues. The V gene end was trimmed by 4 bases and the J gene end by 6 bases; junction bases not matched to a gene: 13. The germline CDR1 and CDR2 sequences are DFQATT and SNEGSKA (reference sequence).

This clonotype was seen repeatedly, ten times or more. The CDR3 sequence is CASSQGVASRINYGYTF. CDR3 bases: TGCGCCAGCAGCCAGGGGGTTGCGTCAAGAATCAACTATGGCTACACCTTC. The chain combines TRBV4-1 with TRBJ1-2; TRBD1 is a possible D gene (5 bases). In germline, CDR1 is MGHRA, CDR2 YSYEKL. This CDR3 comprises 17 residues. Trimming removed 3 bases at V and 2 bases at J, with 19 bases between.

CDR3 protein: CASSLSAGFAYNSPLHF. The CDR3 bases are TGTGCCAGCAGTTTATCTGCAGGGTTCGCCTATAATTCACCCCTCCACTTT. J is TRBJ1-6 and V is TRBV27, with D perhaps TRBD1 (5 bases). Trimming left V 0 bases short and J 2 bases short, with 11 bases between. The germline CDR1 and CDR2 sequences are MNHEY and SMNVEV (reference sequence). The CDR3 runs 17 residues.

In regard to this clonotype: This clone may be a read error of a much larger clone one base away. V usage is TRBV7-2 and J usage is TRBJ2-7; the match to TRBD2 covers 9 bases. Germline V gene data show CDR1 as SGHTA and CDR2 as FQGNSA. This CDR3 has 17 residues. Trimming at V came to 5 bases and at J to 0 bases, leaving 11 bases not matched to a gene. CDR3 residues: CASSMTLGSGGSYEQYF. DNA for the CDR3: TGTGCCAGCAGCATGACACTAGGTAGCGGGGGCTCCTACGAGCAGTACTTC.

This chain connects TRBV6-5 to TRBJ1-5; tentatively, D is TRBD1 (5 bases). The CDR3 runs to 16 residues. V was clipped by 0 bases and J by 0 bases, with 9 bases between them. Germline V gene lookup returns CDR1 MNHEY and CDR2 SVGAGI. CDR3 amino acids: CASSYSWGDSNQPQHF. The CDR3 bases are TGTGCCAGCAGTTACTCGTGGGGGGATAGCAATCAGCCCCAGCATTTT.

This clonotype showed up just a few times. The V and J genes are TRBV7-2 and TRBJ2-5; no definite D call. Germline V CDR1 and CDR2: SGHTA, FQGNSA. CDR3 length: 14 amino acids. The V end was cut by 5 bases, the J end by 3 bases, with 13 bases between. The CDR3 loop reads CASSPPWGKETQYF. CDR3 DNA sequence: TGTGCCAGCAGCCCCCCCTGGGGAAAAGAGACCCAGTACTTC. Combining the CDR3 with reference TRBV7-2 and TRBJ2-5 gives the whole variable domain GAGVSQSPSNKVTEKGKDVELRCDPISGHTALYWYRQSLGQGLEFLIYFQGNSAPDKSGLPSDRFSAERTGGSVSTLTIQRTQQEDSAVYLCASSPPWGKETQYFGPGTRLLVL.

The CDR3 protein is CASSPRTTSGNTDTQYF. The CDR3 DNA sequence: TGTGCCAGCAGCCCCCGAACGACTAGCGGAAATACAGATACGCAGTATTTT. The chain employs TRBV14 and TRBJ2-3, with TRBD2 matching over 9 bases. The CDR3 covers 17 residues. The ends lost 4 bases at V and 3 bases at J; junction bases unmatched: 11. From germline, CDR1 is SGHDN and CDR2 FVKESK.

In this sample, this clonotype turned up a few times. The chain has TRBV7-9 and TRBJ2-3, with D possibly called TRBD1 or TRBD2 (5 bases each). The ends were cut back, 5 bases at V and 1 base at J, with 34 bases in the middle. Germline assignment: CDR1 SEHNR and CDR2 FQNEAQ (reference sequence). CDR3 length: 22 amino acids. The CDR3 DNA follows: TGTGCCAGCAGCCCACTCCGCAGGACTCCCTCGAGGGGCAAAGGTGGCACAGATACGCAGTATTTT. Protein sequence: CASSPLRRTPSRGKGGTDTQYF.

Points on this clonotype: With a much larger clone just one base away, this may be a read error. Here the CDR3 DNA reads TGCGCCAGCAGCTTAGTGACCTCTGGCTACACCTTC. Translating gives CASSLVTSGYTF. The chain uses TRBV5-1 and TRBJ1-2; D gene uncertain. The CDR3 contains 12 residues. V lost 2 bases, J lost 7 bases, and 9 bases lay in between. CDR1 and CDR2 (germline): SGHRS, YFSETQ.

This clonotype was counted ten times or more. This sequence joins TRBV6-2 or TRBV6-3 and TRBJ2-5; 8 positions match TRBD2. V gave up 3 bases and J gave up 5 bases; unmatched junction bases: 14. Germline CDR1 and CDR2: MNHEY and SVGEGT. The CDR3 is 17 amino acids. In DNA, the CDR3 is TGTGCCAGCAGTTATCGGACTAGCAGCCCGTCCGGGGAGACCCAGTACTTC. Protein sequence: CASSYRTSSPSGETQYF.

This clonotype has only a few counts. The chain carries TRBV3-1 and TRBJ2-7; 7 bases agree with TRBD1. There are 16 residues in the CDR3. Trimming removed 4 bases from V and 0 bases from J; junction bases left unmatched: 9. Germline assignment: CDR1 LGHDT and CDR2 YNNKEL (reference sequence). CDR3 loop: CASSPLTGKASYEQYF. The DNA of the CDR3 is TGTGCCAGCAGCCCCCTGACAGGGAAAGCCTCCTACGAGCAGTACTTC.

This clonotype was detected many times. The chain recombines TRBV28 with TRBJ2-7; D is ambiguous. Trimming left V 6 bases short and J 0 bases short, with 9 bases between. The CDR3 has 13 amino acids. The germline V gene encodes CDR1 MDHEN and CDR2 SYDVKM. This CDR3 is CASRVPVSYEQYF. For the CDR3, the DNA is TGTGCCAGCAGGGTACCTGTCTCCTACGAGCAGTACTTC. The full variable domain, completed using reference TRBV28 and TRBJ2-7, is DVKVTQSSRYLVKRTGEKVFLECVQDMDHENMFWYRQDPGLGLRLIYFSYDVKMKEKGDIPEGYSVSREKKERFSLILESASTNQTSMYLCASRVPVSYEQYFGPGTRLTVT.

This clonotype was detected ten times or more. In nucleotides, the CDR3 is TGTGCCAGCAGCCCAGGAAGACAGGGGGGAAAACTGTTTTTT. This encodes CASSPGRQGGKLFF. The rearrangement joins TRBV2 to TRBJ1-4; TRBD1 agrees at 9 bases. Germline assignment: CDR1 SNHLY and CDR2 FYNNEI. The V and J ends lost 6 bases and 10 bases, in that order; junction bases with no gene match: 9. The CDR3 has 14 residues.

At least ten counts were recorded for this clonotype. This chain links TRBV7-9 with TRBJ2-3, with unresolved D. This CDR3 has 14 residues. V lost 1 base and J 5 bases, leaving 10 bases between the germline ends. The germline V gene has CDR1 SEHNR and CDR2 FQNEAQ (reference sequence). This chain's CDR3 is CASSLVSWVDTQYF. CDR3 coding DNA: TGTGCCAGCAGCTTAGTTTCGTGGGTAGATACGCAGTATTTT.

This clonotype was counted at least ten times. The chain is built from TRBV20-1 and TRBJ2-7, with TRBD1 matching 7 bases. The CDR3 totals 13 residues. Germline V lookup: CDR1 DFQATT, CDR2 SNEGSKA (reference sequence). V lost 5 bases to trimming and J lost 2 bases; unmatched junction nucleotides: 6. CDR3 amino acids: CSARGQLPYEQYF. CDR3 in DNA: TGCAGTGCTCGGGGACAGTTGCCCTACGAGCAGTACTTC.

This clonotype was seen ten or more times. This chain connects TRBV7-2 to TRBJ2-7; possible D gene TRBD2, 5 bases. V shed 1 base and J shed 3 bases, with 13 bases lying between them. The CDR3 has 15 residues. CDR1 SGHTA and CDR2 FQGNSA come from the germline V gene. CDR3 sequence (DNA): TGTGCCAGCAGCTTAGAAAAGGGAGTCGGCTACGAGCAGTACTTC. It yields the protein CASSLEKGVGYEQYF.

This clonotype occurred a few times. The V gene is TRBV5-5, the J gene TRBJ2-1; D is possibly TRBD1 (6 bases). This CDR3 comprises 16 residues. V was trimmed by 2 bases and J by 3 bases, leaving 15 bases between them. From germline, CDR1 is SGHKS and CDR2 YYEKEE (reference sequence). CDR3 protein: CASSFGSGHNYNEQFF. For the CDR3, the DNA is TGTGCCAGCAGCTTCGGGTCGGGACACAACTACAATGAGCAGTTCTTC. The entire variable domain, with the rest obtained from reference TRBV5-5 and TRBJ2-1, is as follows: DAGVTQSPTHLIKTRGQQVTLRCSPISGHKSVSWYQQVLGQGPQFIFQYYEKEERGRGNFPDRFSARQFPNYSSELNVNALLLGDSALYLCASSFGSGHNYNEQFFGPGTRLTVL.

At least ten counts were recorded for this clonotype. The rearrangement joins TRBV28 to TRBJ1-1; D is possibly TRBD1 (5 bases). Germline CDR1 reads MDHEN; CDR2 reads SYDVKM. The CDR3 sequence is 13 residues long. Trimming removed 1 base at V and 9 bases at J, with 12 bases between. CDR3 DNA sequence: TGTGCCAGCAGTTTATCGCGGGGGTCTCAAGCTTTCTTT. It encodes CASSLSRGSQAFF. Full variable domain (outside the CDR3, taken from reference TRBV28 and TRBJ1-1): DVKVTQSSRYLVKRTGEKVFLECVQDMDHENMFWYRQDPGLGLRLIYFSYDVKMKEKGDIPEGYSVSREKKERFSLILESASTNQTSMYLCASSLSRGSQAFFGQGTRLTVV.

This clonotype showed up many times. CDR3 loop: CSVVVGEWYEQYF. CDR3 in DNA: TGCAGCGTTGTAGTGGGGGAGTGGTACGAGCAGTACTTC. The chain recombines TRBV29-1 with TRBJ2-7, with D perhaps TRBD1 or TRBD2 (5 bases each). V gave up 4 bases and J gave up 4 bases, with 14 bases separating them. Germline CDR1 reads SQVTM; CDR2 reads ANQGSEA. CDR3 length: 13 amino acids.

In this sample, this clonotype turned up many times. The gene calls are TRBV29-1 and TRBJ1-1, with TRBD1 matching over 8 bases. Germline CDR1 is SQVTM and CDR2 is ANQGSEA. The J segment lost 4 bases and the V segment lost 6 bases, leaving 7 bases of the junction unmatched. The CDR3 length is 13 residues. The CDR3 bases are TGCAGCGTAGCGGACAGGGCGCGCACTGAAGCTTTCTTT. It specifies CSVADRARTEAFF.

Many counts were recorded for this clonotype. The rearrangement uses TRBV6-2 or TRBV6-3 and TRBJ2-1; D unclear. Germline V gene data show CDR1 as MNHEY and CDR2 as SVGEGT. CDR3 length: 15 amino acids. The ends were cut back, 6 bases at V and 5 bases at J, with 17 bases in the middle. CDR3 bases: TGTGCCAGCAGCCCGGGCTACCCGCCCCACAATGAGCAGTTCTTC. Encoded protein: CASSPGYPPHNEQFF.

The chain links TRBV29-1 to TRBJ2-5; D unclear. The CDR3 spans 11 residues. Germline CDR1 and CDR2: SQVTM and ANQGSEA. Trimming left V 4 bases short and J 5 bases short, with 8 bases between. Here the CDR3 DNA reads TGCAGCGTTGCCGCCTTGGAGACCCAGTACTTC. Its protein is CSVAALETQYF.

In this sample, this clonotype turned up many times. The chain's CDR3 is CASSRSGSGYNEQFF. The CDR3 nucleotides read TGTGCCAGCAGTCGTAGCGGGAGCGGGTACAATGAGCAGTTCTTC. This sequence joins TRBV7-8 and TRBJ2-1, with 9 bases aligning to TRBD2. This CDR3 has 15 amino acids. Germline CDR1 SGHVS, CDR2 FQNEAQ. After removal of 6 bases from V and 4 bases from J, the junction contained 7 bases not matched to a gene.

This clonotype was observed many times. This chain uses TRBV27 with TRBJ2-7, with D maybe TRBD2 (6 bases). The germline V gene encodes CDR1 MNHEY and CDR2 SMNVEV (reference sequence). Trimming removed 0 bases from V and 3 bases from J, with 15 bases in between. CDR3 length: 16 residues. The CDR3 nucleotides are TGTGCCAGCAGTTTATCTGCGGGGCCTCGTCTCTACGAGCAGTACTTC. Protein: CASSLSAGPRLYEQYF.